A selection of T cell receptor beta chains follows, all from one sample in a study of T cell responses to AZD1222 COVID-19 vaccine. Sequencing used immunoSEQ multiplex PCR; TCRdb keeps in-frame clones, though not all of them. The sample shows approximately 300,000 clones, 90% to 95% of them seen only once. This specimen was peripheral blood, taken 28 days after the second AZD1222 dose. All receptors derive from an adult who received the AZD1222 COVID-19 vaccine. The CDR3 runs from the conserved cysteine through the conserved F or W. The D gene is left open where the match is weak. Clone size is not always given. Where it is, it says once, few, many or a class for expanded clones.

D	V	size	J	CDR3	DNA
TRBD2	TRBV27	NA	TRBJ2-1	CASSSGGRIRNEQFF	TGTGCCAGCAGTTCAGGCGGGAGGATCAGGAATGAGCAGTTCTTC
NA	TRBV4-1	few	TRBJ1-1	CASSQGNWDTEAFF	TGCGCCAGCAGCCAAGGGAATTGGGACACTGAAGCTTTCTTT
NA	TRBV4-1	NA	TRBJ2-1	CASSHRNRALFF	TGCGCCAGCAGCCATCGAAATAGGGCGCTGTTCTTC
TRBD1	TRBV19	NA	TRBJ1-1	CASTSWTGGRGTEAFF	TGTGCCAGTACTTCCTGGACAGGGGGCCGGGGGACTGAAGCTTTCTTT
NA	TRBV20-1	NA	TRBJ2-7	CSARQGNEQYF	TGCAGTGCTAGACAGGGGAACGAGCAGTACTTC
NA	TRBV10-3	NA	TRBJ2-7	CAMGGLGDEQYF	TGTGCCATGGGCGGCCTTGGGGACGAGCAGTACTTC
NA	TRBV10-3	NA	TRBJ1-1	CAISGDSQSTEAFF	TGTGCCATCAGCGGAGACAGTCAGAGCACTGAAGCTTTCTTT
TRBD1	TRBV29-1	once	TRBJ2-2	CSVEDDRDSGELFF	TGCAGCGTTGAAGATGACAGGGACAGCGGGGAGCTGTTTTTT
NA	TRBV5-6	NA	TRBJ2-7	CASSLAVVGLEQYF	TGTGCCAGCAGCTTGGCGGTAGTTGGTCTCGAGCAGTACTTC
NA	TRBV12-3/TRBV12-4	once	TRBJ2-7	CASSSSSYEQYF	TGTGCCAGCAGTTCGAGCTCCTACGAGCAGTACTTC
NA	TRBV11-1	NA	TRBJ2-7	CASSLTRRYDHEQYF	TGTGCCAGCAGCTTGACTAGGCGATATGATCACGAGCAGTACTTC
NA	TRBV19	NA	TRBJ2-7	CASSIMGFDEQYF	TGTGCCAGTAGTATTATGGGGTTCGACGAGCAGTACTTC
TRBD1	TRBV23-1	NA	TRBJ1-2	CASVRTGGAGNYGYTF	TGCGCCAGCGTCCGGACAGGGGGCGCCGGGAACTATGGCTACACCTTC
TRBD2	TRBV5-4	NA	TRBJ2-7	CASSLGLAGESYEQYF	TGTGCCAGCAGCTTGGGCCTAGCGGGGGAATCCTACGAGCAGTACTTC
TRBD1	TRBV28	NA	TRBJ1-4	CASSFQGALEKLFF	TGTGCCAGCAGTTTTCAGGGGGCGCTGGAAAAACTGTTTTTT
NA	TRBV6-2/TRBV6-3	once	TRBJ2-7	CASSSLGAGKAYEQYF	TGTGCCAGCAGTTCCCTCGGTGCGGGGAAGGCCTACGAGCAGTACTTC
NA	TRBV5-1	NA	TRBJ2-3	CASRDQSDTQYF	TGCGCCAGCAGGGACCAGTCAGATACGCAGTATTTT
NA	TRBV7-9	NA	TRBJ2-7	CASSLRAGENDEQYF	TGTGCCAGCAGCTTACGGGCAGGGGAGAATGACGAGCAGTACTTC
NA	TRBV5-4	NA	TRBJ1-1	CASSDLEAFF	TGTGCCAGCAGCGACTTGGAAGCTTTCTTT
TRBD2	TRBV4-3	NA	TRBJ2-5	CASSHATSAGETQYF	TGCGCCAGCAGCCACGCTACTAGCGCGGGAGAGACCCAGTACTTC